This T cell receptor beta chain comes out of a study of high-grade serous ovarian cancer treatment subgroups (dated by TCRdb to the early 2020s). Context from the whole study: On average, each sample produced 14,192 sequencing reads and 7,000 or so unique TCR beta rearrangements. The study profiled TCR beta repertoires in high-grade serous ovarian cancer patients grouped by complete gross resection or neoadjuvant chemotherapy response under a laparoscopic triage algorithm. In total there were approximately 96 samples, since every patient provided one primary tumor sample and two metastatic tumor samples. The approximately 30-patient cohort included some ten patients with no residual disease after primary surgery (R0), some ten excellent NACT responders, and some ten poor NACT responders.

The table lists this clone with a few counts. It has no known antigen specificity. Per-base qualities were not stored, and no clone one base away is much larger. From the germline V gene, CDR1 is MGHRA and CDR2 is YSYEKL. At the junction V is shortened by 1 base and J by 4 bases, with 11 bases in between. Spanning cysteine to phenylalanine, the CDR3 consists of 16 amino acids. Kept here is only the CDR3 DNA, which spans 48 bases and is read in frame from base 1. The roughly 100 tumor samples underwent high-throughput TCR profiling using ImmunoSEQ. Per the original workflow: The repertoire diversity metrics included richness (unique productive sequences), clonality, evenness and relatedness, and the Bhattacharyya coefficient was used to measure similarity between samples. A sensitivity analysis that removed TCRs with fewer than two reads produced consistent conclusions. This is the immuneACCESS table as TCRdb keeps it, with only in-frame sequences that have V and J called. A part of the clones is gone; compared with another copy, unresolved V genes explain less than half, and the rest is unexplained. The D gene and trimming were derived from the DNA, and the V and J assignments and clone size from that table. The sample yields around 4,200 clones; about 80% were counted once. The ten largest clones represent roughly 8.9% of the sample.

Overall results and qualifications from the work: Tumors from the same patient had repertoire similarity ranging from about 0.095 to 0.8, while tumors from different patients showed almost no similarity. Bulk tumor TCR sequencing lacked spatial information, limiting insight into HGSC tumor complexity and diversity. TCR clonal relatedness showed a positive correlation with neoantigen level and a trend toward positive correlation with copy number variation and mutation load from whole-genome sequencing. The TCR repertoire analyses centered on CDR3, and CDR1 and CDR2 were not analyzed.

Collection of tumor samples took place before definitive surgery or chemotherapy. Genomic DNA was extracted by the MD Anderson Biospecimen Extraction Resource, and TCR sequencing was done by the MD Anderson Cancer Genomics Laboratory. Material for sequencing was tumor tissue. The V and J genes are TRBV4-1 and TRBJ1-6; TRBD1 could be the D gene, as 6 bases match. The sequence was obtained from a human donor with high-grade serous ovarian cancer. The CDR3 in this case is CASSQATGRYNSPLHF. The DNA is as follows: TGCGCCAGCAGCCAAGCCACAGGGCGTTATAATTCACCCCTCCACTTT.